This record covers a single TCR beta chain. The data originate from a study of monozygotic twins with inflammatory bowel disease. The CDR3 has 17 amino acids. In germline, CDR1 is MGHDK, CDR2 SYGVNS. TCRdb reprocessed the 5' RACE reads; each CDR3 protein has one entry and no DNA is given. The repertoire shows more than 110,000 distinct CDR3 sequences; the top ten hold more than 1%. Sequences were obtained from blood. The chain is built from TRBV25-1 and TRBJ2-1; TCRdb gives TRBD1 as the D gene, but with no DNA this cannot be confirmed. This receptor was identified in a human donor with ulcerative colitis or Crohn's disease, or a healthy co-twin of an affected twin (not recorded which). CDR3 loop: CASSDKRLGTFYNEQFF.